The 17 T cell receptor beta chains presented below share a single source sample, sequenced in a study of tumor-infiltrating lymphocytes in glioblastoma multiforme (dated by TCRdb to between 2016 and 2019). Sequencer: Illumina HiSeq 2500. A modified ARM-PCR protocol with multiple V-beta primers and a C-beta primer was used to build TCRB libraries from RNA via three nested multiplex PCR rounds. TCRdb took the public reads, trimmed them with fastp at Q25, ran MiXCR for clone calling and kept in-frame beta chains. Identical CDR3 proteins give one entry, which carries the most common genes and DNA. This sample comprises 15,000 to 25,000 distinct CDR3 sequences, just under 70% of them detected only once. 18% of the sample belongs to the ten largest clones. The specimen sequenced was peripheral blood. These receptors came from a male donor with glioblastoma.

This clonotype was picked up many times. This chain uses TRBV5-1 with TRBJ2-5; D call uncertain. The CDR3 runs 13 residues. Trimming shortened V by 1 base and J by 2 bases, and 6 bases separated the two germline ends. The germline V gene has CDR1 SGHRS and CDR2 YFSETQ. The CDR3, as DNA: TGCGCCAGCAGCTTGACCTTTCAAGAGACCCAGTACTTC. Translating gives CASSLTFQETQYF.

Here the CDR3 DNA reads TGCAGCGTTAAGGTGGACCAAGATCAGCCCCAGCATTTT. It translates to CSVKVDQDQPQHF. The chain is built from TRBV29-1 and TRBJ1-5, with D unclear. Looked up from germline, CDR1 is SQVTM and CDR2 is ANQGSEA. V shed 5 bases and J shed 5 bases, with 13 bases lying between them. The CDR3 length is 13 residues.

This clonotype occurred many times. The chain uses TRBV5-1 and TRBJ2-3, with 7 bases identical to TRBD1. This CDR3 has 15 amino acids. Losses at the gene ends were 0 bases for V and 7 bases for J; bases not matched to a gene: 8. CDR1 SGHRS and CDR2 YFSETQ come from the germline V gene. The CDR3 here is CASSLAQGPINTQYF. In nucleotides, the CDR3 is TGCGCCAGCAGCTTGGCACAGGGGCCTATTAATACGCAGTATTTT.

To note about this clonotype: Since a much larger clone is just one base distant, this may be a read error. As DNA, the CDR3 is TGCGCCAGCAGCCCCACAGGGGGCTCCGAGCGGTACTTC. Amino acid sequence: CASSPTGGSERYF. V and J are TRBV5-1 and TRBJ2-7; 9 positions agree with TRBD1. This CDR3 is 13 amino acids long. The V gene's germline CDR1 is SGHRS and CDR2 YFSETQ.

The chain combines TRBV4-1 with TRBJ1-1, with 8 bases fitting TRBD1. V was pared by 5 bases and J by 5 bases, with 10 bases of the junction left unmatched. The CDR3 sequence is 15 residues long. CDR1 is MGHRA and CDR2 is YSYEKL in the germline V gene. Written as DNA, the CDR3 is TGCGCCAGCAGCACAGACCGGACAGGGCGAACTGAAGCTTTCTTT. It specifies CASSTDRTGRTEAFF.

The count of this clonotype is one. The CDR3 DNA follows: TGTGCCAGCAGGCGTAATCAGCCCCAGCATTTT. Translated: CASRRNQPQHF. The chain links TRBV6-1 to TRBJ1-5; D ambiguous. The germline gives CDR1 MNHNS, CDR2 SASEGT. The CDR3 sequence is 11 residues long. Trimming left V 6 bases short and J 4 bases short, with 4 bases between.

The rearrangement links TRBV5-6 to TRBJ2-7; 9 bases map to TRBD1. There are 16 residues in the CDR3. Germline V gene sequence: CDR1 SGHDT, CDR2 YYEEEE. Germline trimming cut 6 bases from V and 3 bases from J; bases unmatched to any gene: 13. CDR3 sequence (DNA): TGTGCCAGCACCCCCAGAACCGGGACAGGGTTCTACGAGCAGTACTTC. Translated, it gives CASTPRTGTGFYEQYF.

In its sample, this clonotype was seen a few times. The chain employs TRBV6-6 and TRBJ2-7; 7 positions agree with TRBD1. CDR3 length equals 13 residues. V was clipped by 7 bases and J by 2 bases; unmatched bases: 5. CDR1 is MNHNY and CDR2 is SVGAGI in the germline V gene (reference sequence). The CDR3 spells CASTPGQTYEQYF. DNA for the CDR3: TGTGCCAGCACCCCGGGACAGACCTACGAGCAGTACTTC.

There are a few counts of this clonotype. V usage is TRBV6-1 and J usage is TRBJ2-7; tentative D call: TRBD2 (6 bases). Between the trimmed V and J ends, which lost 5 bases and 4 bases, there was a span of 15 bases. CDR3 length: 14 residues. CDR1 is MNHNS, CDR2 SASEGT, per germline. CDR3 sequence: CASSKLGDSYEQYF. For the CDR3, the DNA is TGTGCCAGCAGTAAACTAGGGGACTCGTACGAGCAGTACTTC.

This clonotype was observed a few times. This chain uses TRBV20-1 with TRBJ2-1, with 11 nucleotides matching TRBD2. J gave up 7 bases and V 3 bases, and 8 bases lay outside the gene matches. Germline lookup yields CDR1 DFQATT and CDR2 SNEGSKA (reference sequence). The CDR3 is made up of 15 amino acids. In nucleotides, the CDR3 is TGCAGTGCTAGTAGCCGGTCTAGCGGGAGGAATGAGCAGTTCTTC. Amino acids: CSASSRSSGRNEQFF.

The chain has TRBV20-1 and TRBJ2-3; possibly TRBD1 or TRBD2 for D (5 bases each). CDR1 is DFQATT and CDR2 is SNEGSKA in the germline V gene (reference sequence). Deletions cut 6 bases from V and 9 bases from J, with 7 bases between. This CDR3 has 9 residues. CDR3 sequence (DNA): TGCAGTGCGGGGGAAACGCAGTATTTT. Translation: CSAGETQYF.

The chain combines TRBV10-3 with TRBJ2-5; D unclear. The CDR3 consists of 14 residues. From germline, CDR1 is ENHRY and CDR2 SYGVKD. The V gene lost 7 bases and the J gene lost 3 bases, with 15 bases spanning the gap. The CDR3 DNA follows: TGTGCCATCACCCCCGACGGTTCGAAAGAGACCCAGTACTTC. The encoded protein is CAITPDGSKETQYF.

Comments on this clonotype: One end of the junction is discordant with germline, which a read error may explain. The chain couples TRBV11-3 to TRBJ2-1; 7 bases are shared with TRBD2. Germline-derived CDR1 and CDR2 are SGHNT and YENEEA. The CDR3 length is 11 residues. The CDR3, as DNA: TGTCCCAGCAGCCTCGGGGGGGAGCAGTTCTTC. As protein: CPSSLGGEQFF.

This clonotype was detected only a few times. V gene TRBV6-5 combines with J gene TRBJ1-2; 7 positions match TRBD1. Germline-derived CDR1 and CDR2 are MNHEY and SVGAGI. The CDR3 runs 15 residues. V was clipped by 4 bases and J by 6 bases; unmatched bases: 11. CDR3 region: CASSSPGGEDDGYTF. Written as DNA, the CDR3 is TGTGCCAGCAGTTCGCCAGGGGGGGAAGACGATGGCTACACCTTC.

This clonotype was detected once. The CDR3 carries no conserved terminal phenylalanine or tryptophan, so it likely arises from a read error. The limits of the CDR3 on the DNA are not certain, so only TCRdb's listed CDR3 is given. V is TRBV29-1 and J is TRBJ1-2. The CDR3 is 13 residues long, ends included. Per the germline V gene, CDR1 is SQVTM and CDR2 is ANQGSEA. CDR3: CSVEDREVRGYTV.

The CDR3 protein is CSALHSGQGLKGETQYF. The DNA of the CDR3 is TGCAGTGCTTTACACTCGGGACAGGGGTTAAAAGGGGAGACCCAGTACTTC. The chain employs TRBV20-1 and TRBJ2-5, with 10 bases fitting TRBD1. V was pared by 5 bases and J by 5 bases, with 17 bases of the junction left unmatched. The CDR3 has 17 amino acids. Germline V lookup: CDR1 DFQATT, CDR2 SNEGSKA (reference sequence).

This clonotype was recorded many times. CDR3 nucleotide sequence: TGCAGCGTCGCGAAGGGAGCGGACCATGGCGAGCAGTACTTC. Its protein product is CSVAKGADHGEQYF. The J gene is TRBJ2-7, the V gene TRBV29-1; tentative D call: TRBD2 (5 bases). The V gene's germline CDR1 is SQVTM and CDR2 ANQGSEA. V lost 6 bases, J lost 6 bases, and 21 bases lay in between. This CDR3 region has 14 residues.